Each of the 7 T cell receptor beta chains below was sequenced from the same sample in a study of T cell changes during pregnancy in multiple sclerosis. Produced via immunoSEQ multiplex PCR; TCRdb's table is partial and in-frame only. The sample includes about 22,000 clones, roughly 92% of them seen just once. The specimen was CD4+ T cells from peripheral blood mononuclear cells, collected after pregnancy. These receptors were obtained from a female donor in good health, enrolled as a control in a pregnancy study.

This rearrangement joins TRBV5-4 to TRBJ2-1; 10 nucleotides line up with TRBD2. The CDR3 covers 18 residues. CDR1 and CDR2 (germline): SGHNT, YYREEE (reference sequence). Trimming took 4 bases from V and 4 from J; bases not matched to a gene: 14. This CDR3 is CASSAQRGGPPTYNEQFF. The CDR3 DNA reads TGTGCCAGCAGCGCCCAGCGGGGGGGCCCCCCTACTTACAATGAGCAGTTCTTC.

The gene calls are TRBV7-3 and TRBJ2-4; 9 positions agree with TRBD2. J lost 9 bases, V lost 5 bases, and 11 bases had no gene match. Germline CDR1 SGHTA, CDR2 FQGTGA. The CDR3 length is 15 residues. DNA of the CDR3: TGTGCCAGCAGCCGCATAGCGGGAGAGAGGGGCATTCAGTACTTC. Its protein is CASSRIAGERGIQYF.

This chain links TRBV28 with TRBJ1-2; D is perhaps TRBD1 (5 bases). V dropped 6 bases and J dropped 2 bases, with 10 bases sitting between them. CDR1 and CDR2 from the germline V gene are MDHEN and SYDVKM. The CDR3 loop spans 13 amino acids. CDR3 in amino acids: CASRRGQNYGYTF. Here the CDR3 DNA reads TGTGCCAGCAGAAGGGGCCAGAACTATGGCTACACCTTC.

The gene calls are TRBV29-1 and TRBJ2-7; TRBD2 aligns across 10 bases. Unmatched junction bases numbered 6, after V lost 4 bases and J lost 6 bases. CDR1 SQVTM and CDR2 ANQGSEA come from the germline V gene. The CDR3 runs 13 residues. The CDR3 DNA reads TGCAGCGTTGTTAAGCGGGGGGGCGGCGAGCAGTACTTC. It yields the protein CSVVKRGGGEQYF.

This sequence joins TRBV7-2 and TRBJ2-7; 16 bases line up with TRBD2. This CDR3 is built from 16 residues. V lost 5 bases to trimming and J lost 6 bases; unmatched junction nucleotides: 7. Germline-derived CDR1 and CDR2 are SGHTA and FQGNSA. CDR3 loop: CASSPTGTSGRGEQYF. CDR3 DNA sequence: TGTGCCAGCAGCCCTACCGGGACTAGCGGGAGGGGCGAGCAGTACTTC. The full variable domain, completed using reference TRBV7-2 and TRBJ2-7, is GAGVSQSPSNKVTEKGKDVELRCDPISGHTALYWYRQSLGQGLEFLIYFQGNSAPDKSGLPSDRFSAERTGGSVSTLTIQRTQQEDSAVYLCASSPTGTSGRGEQYFGPGTRLTVT.

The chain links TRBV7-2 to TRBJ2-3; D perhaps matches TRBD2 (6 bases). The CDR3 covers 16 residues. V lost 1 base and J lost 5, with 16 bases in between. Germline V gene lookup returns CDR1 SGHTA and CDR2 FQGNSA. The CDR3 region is CASSLDVGRREDTQYF. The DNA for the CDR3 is TGTGCCAGCAGCTTAGATGTGGGAAGGAGGGAAGATACGCAGTATTTT. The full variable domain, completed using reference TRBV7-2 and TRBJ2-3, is GAGVSQSPSNKVTEKGKDVELRCDPISGHTALYWYRQSLGQGLEFLIYFQGNSAPDKSGLPSDRFSAERTGGSVSTLTIQRTQQEDSAVYLCASSLDVGRREDTQYFGPGTRLTVL.

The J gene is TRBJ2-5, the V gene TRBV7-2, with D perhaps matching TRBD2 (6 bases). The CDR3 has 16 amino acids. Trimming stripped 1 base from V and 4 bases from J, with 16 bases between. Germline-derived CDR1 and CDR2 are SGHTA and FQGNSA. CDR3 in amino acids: CASSLVAGRGGETQYF. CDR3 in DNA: TGTGCCAGCAGCTTAGTTGCCGGGAGAGGTGGAGAGACCCAGTACTTC.